Following are 19 T cell receptor beta chains from one sample sequenced in a study of monozygotic twins with inflammatory bowel disease (dated by TCRdb to between 2018 and 2021). The library was produced with 5' RACE. For sequencing, an Illumina HiSeq 2500 was employed. Following reprocessing of the reads by TCRdb, the data hold one row per CDR3 protein sequence and no DNA is available. The table of this sample itemizes just over 300,000 distinct CDR3 sequences. Approximately 5.4% of the sample is held by the ten biggest clonotypes. The sequenced material came from blood. Receptor source: a human donor with ulcerative colitis or Crohn's disease, or a healthy co-twin of an affected twin (not recorded which).

The V call is TRBV12-3 or TRBV12-4, the J call TRBJ2-2; without DNA, the TCRdb call of TRBD1 cannot be checked. The CDR3 is 15 amino acids. The CDR3 region is CASPQGNLNTGELFF.

The V and J genes are TRBV7-2 and TRBJ2-5. The CDR3 length is 14 residues. Per the germline V gene, CDR1 is SGHTA and CDR2 is FQGNSA. The CDR3 sequence: CASSLDSMGETQYF.

The gene calls are TRBV5-1 and TRBJ2-5; with no DNA, the TCRdb D assignment of TRBD1 cannot be verified. Germline V gene lookup returns CDR1 SGHRS and CDR2 YFSETQ. The CDR3 has 15 amino acids. The CDR3 sequence is CASNDRGGIQETQYF.

This chain joins TRBV7-8 and TRBJ2-3; TCRdb picks TRBD1, but there is no DNA to check that call. Germline V gene data show CDR1 as SGHVS and CDR2 as FQNEAQ. This CDR3 has 14 residues. CDR3 amino acids: CASSFFQGADTQYF.

J is TRBJ2-7 and V is TRBV20-1; no DNA is available, so the TRBD2 call from TCRdb remains unchecked. CDR1 and CDR2 (germline): DFQATT, SNEGSKA (reference sequence). The CDR3 is made up of 13 amino acids. The CDR3 spells CSAGLAGSYEQYF.

The chain links TRBV7-2 to TRBJ1-1; the D call of TRBD1 rests on TCRdb alone, since no DNA is present to check it. This CDR3 has 15 amino acids. Germline values: CDR1 SGHTA, CDR2 FQGNSA. The CDR3 loop reads CASSSRTGERTEAFF.

This chain connects TRBV7-9 to TRBJ2-1; TCRdb proposes TRBD2, but this gene call is untestable without DNA. The CDR3 length is 12 residues. Per the germline V gene, CDR1 is SEHNR and CDR2 is FQNEAQ (reference sequence). This CDR3 is CASRGRRGKEFF.

The rearrangement joins TRBV4-3 to TRBJ2-3. The V gene's germline CDR1 is LGHNA and CDR2 YSLEER. CDR3 length: 15 amino acids. The CDR3 sequence: CASSQDALATDTQYF.

The V call is TRBV9, the J call TRBJ2-3; no DNA is available, so the TRBD2 call from TCRdb remains unchecked. The CDR3 totals 16 residues. The germline CDR1 and CDR2 sequences are SGDLS and YYNGEE. CDR3 sequence: CASSVVPSGRTDTQYF.

J is TRBJ2-1 and V is TRBV7-2; TCRdb indicates TRBD1, and absent DNA this call remains unverified. From germline, CDR1 is SGHTA and CDR2 FQGNSA. CDR3 size: 15 residues. The CDR3 loop reads CASSSDRDNYNEQFF.

The rearrangement uses TRBV30 and TRBJ2-1; as DNA is missing, the TRBD2 call by TCRdb cannot be tested. The CDR3 runs to 15 residues. Germline V gene data show CDR1 as GTSNPN and CDR2 as SVGIG (reference sequence). The CDR3 loop is CAWSVLAGAYNEQFF.

The chain couples TRBV9 to TRBJ1-6; TCRdb names TRBD1, which stays unverified in the absence of DNA. Germline values: CDR1 SGDLS, CDR2 YYNGEE. The length of the CDR3 is 14 residues. Here the CDR3 reads CASSFAQGNSPLHF.

The V call is TRBV28, the J call TRBJ2-3. Germline V lookup: CDR1 MDHEN, CDR2 SYDVKM. This CDR3 spans 14 amino acids. The CDR3 loop is CASSLTTRSDTQYF.

The chain employs TRBV5-1 and TRBJ1-2. Germline values: CDR1 SGHRS, CDR2 YFSETQ. This CDR3 contains 13 residues. CDR3 loop: CASSNLGDYGYTF. Looking up the rest from reference TRBV5-1 and TRBJ1-2 gives the full variable domain: KAGVTQTPRYLIKTRGQQVTLSCSPISGHRSVSWYQQTPGQGLQFLFEYFSETQRNKGNFPGRFSGRQFSNSRSEMNVSTLELGDSALYLCASSNLGDYGYTFGSGTRLTVV.

This chain joins TRBV2 and TRBJ2-3. This CDR3 comprises 11 residues. The germline gives CDR1 SNHLY, CDR2 FYNNEI. The CDR3: CASSESDTQYF.

This chain's CDR3 is CASTWGGEQFF. The V call is TRBV12-3 or TRBV12-4, the J call TRBJ2-1; TCRdb's D call of TRBD1 is untestable without DNA. The CDR3 is 11 residues long.

The chain couples TRBV5-1 to TRBJ2-7; the D call of TRBD2 rests on TCRdb alone, since no DNA is present to check it. CDR3 size: 17 residues. Germline assignment: CDR1 SGHRS and CDR2 YFSETQ. CDR3: CASSLGPRDSSSGEQYF.

The chain joins TRBV5-4 to TRBJ2-6. Germline CDR1 reads SGHNT; CDR2 reads YYREEE (reference sequence). The CDR3 has 15 amino acids. CDR3: CASSLDLSGANVLTF.

The chain carries TRBV7-2 and TRBJ1-4. Germline lookup yields CDR1 SGHTA and CDR2 FQGNSA. The CDR3 runs 13 residues. The CDR3 spells CASSLGLNEKLFF.